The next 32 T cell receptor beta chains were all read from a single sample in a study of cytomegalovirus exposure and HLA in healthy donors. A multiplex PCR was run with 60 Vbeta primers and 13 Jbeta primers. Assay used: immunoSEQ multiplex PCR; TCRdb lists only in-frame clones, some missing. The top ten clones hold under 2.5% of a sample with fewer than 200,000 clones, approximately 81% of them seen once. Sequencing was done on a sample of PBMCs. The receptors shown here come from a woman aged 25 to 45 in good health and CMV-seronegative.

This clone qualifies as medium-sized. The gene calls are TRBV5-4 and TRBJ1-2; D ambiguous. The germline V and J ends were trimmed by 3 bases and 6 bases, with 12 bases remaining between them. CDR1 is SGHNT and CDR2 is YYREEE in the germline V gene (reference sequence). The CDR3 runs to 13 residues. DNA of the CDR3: TGTGCCAGCAGCTATTACCCCGGGGATGGCTACACCTTC. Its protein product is CASSYYPGDGYTF.

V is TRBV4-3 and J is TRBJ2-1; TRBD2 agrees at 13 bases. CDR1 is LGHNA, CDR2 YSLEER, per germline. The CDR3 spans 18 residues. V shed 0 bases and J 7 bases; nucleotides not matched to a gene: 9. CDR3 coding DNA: TGCGCCAGCAGCCAAGATACCCCCACTAGCGGGGGGGCTAATGAGCAGTTCTTC. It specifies CASSQDTPTSGGANEQFF.

The CDR3 protein is CASSLAGANTEAFF. DNA of the CDR3: TGTGCCAGCAGCTTGGCCGGAGCTAACACTGAAGCTTTCTTT. The rearrangement uses TRBV5-6 and TRBJ1-1, with no clear D. Germline CDR1 and CDR2: SGHDT and YYEEEE. This CDR3 contains 14 residues. Trimming shortened V by 0 bases and J by 2 bases, and 8 bases separated the two germline ends.

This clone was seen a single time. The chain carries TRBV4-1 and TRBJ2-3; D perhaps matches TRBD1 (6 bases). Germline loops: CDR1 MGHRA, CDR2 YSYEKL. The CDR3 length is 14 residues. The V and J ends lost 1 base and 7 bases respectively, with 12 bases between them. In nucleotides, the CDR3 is TGCGCCAGCAGCCAAGGGGACATCATAAATACGCAGTATTTT. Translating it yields CASSQGDIINTQYF.

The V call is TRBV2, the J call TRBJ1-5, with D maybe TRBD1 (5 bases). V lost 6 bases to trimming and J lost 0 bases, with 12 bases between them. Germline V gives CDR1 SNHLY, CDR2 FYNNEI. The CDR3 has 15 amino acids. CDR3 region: CASRDRGDSNQPQHF. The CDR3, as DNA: TGTGCCAGCAGAGACAGAGGCGATAGCAATCAGCCCCAGCATTTT.

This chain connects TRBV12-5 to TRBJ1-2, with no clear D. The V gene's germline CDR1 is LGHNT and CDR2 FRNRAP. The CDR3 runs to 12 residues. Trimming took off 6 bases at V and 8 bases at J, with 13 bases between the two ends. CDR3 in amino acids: CASGRTAEGYTF. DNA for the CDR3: TGTGCTAGTGGCCGGACTGCGGAAGGCTACACCTTC.

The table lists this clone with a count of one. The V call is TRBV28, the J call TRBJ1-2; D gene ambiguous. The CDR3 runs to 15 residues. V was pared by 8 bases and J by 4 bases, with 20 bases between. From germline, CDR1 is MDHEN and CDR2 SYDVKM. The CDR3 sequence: CASRFVMEGIYGYTF. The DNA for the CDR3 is TGTGCCAGCCGCTTTGTGATGGAGGGTATCTATGGCTACACCTTC.

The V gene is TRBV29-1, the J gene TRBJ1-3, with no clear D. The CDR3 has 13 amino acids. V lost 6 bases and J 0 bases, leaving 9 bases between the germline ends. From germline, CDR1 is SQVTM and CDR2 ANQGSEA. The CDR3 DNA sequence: TGCAGCGTCGAGGGCTCCTCTGGAAACACCATATATTTT. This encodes CSVEGSSGNTIYF.

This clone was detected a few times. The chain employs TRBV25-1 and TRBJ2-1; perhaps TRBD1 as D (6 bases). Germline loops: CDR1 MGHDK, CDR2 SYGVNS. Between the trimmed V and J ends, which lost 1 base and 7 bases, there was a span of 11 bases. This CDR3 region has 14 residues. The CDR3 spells CASSEFGRGNEQFF. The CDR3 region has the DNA TGTGCCAGCAGTGAATTTGGCAGGGGAAATGAGCAGTTCTTC.

CDR3 protein: CASTLRGTGQYYEQYF. DNA for the CDR3: TGTGCCAGTACCCTCCGAGGGACAGGGCAATACTACGAGCAGTACTTC. The chain recombines TRBV19 with TRBJ2-7; 9 nucleotides agree with TRBD1. CDR1 is LNHDA, CDR2 SQIVND, per germline (reference sequence). CDR3 length: 16 residues. V dropped 7 bases and J dropped 3; count of bases not matched to a gene: 13. Complete variable domain (other parts from reference TRBV19 and TRBJ2-7): DGGITQSPKYLFRKEGQNVTLSCEQNLNHDAMYWYRQDPGQGLRLIYYSQIVNDFQKGDIAEGYSVSREKKESFPLTVTSAQKNPTAFYLCASTLRGTGQYYEQYFGPGTRLTVT.

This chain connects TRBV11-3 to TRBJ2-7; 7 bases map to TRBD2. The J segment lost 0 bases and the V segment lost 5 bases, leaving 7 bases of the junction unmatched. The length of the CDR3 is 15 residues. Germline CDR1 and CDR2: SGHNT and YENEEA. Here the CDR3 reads CASSPGTTSSYEQYF. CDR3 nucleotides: TGTGCCAGCAGCCCCGGGACTACCAGCTCCTACGAGCAGTACTTC.

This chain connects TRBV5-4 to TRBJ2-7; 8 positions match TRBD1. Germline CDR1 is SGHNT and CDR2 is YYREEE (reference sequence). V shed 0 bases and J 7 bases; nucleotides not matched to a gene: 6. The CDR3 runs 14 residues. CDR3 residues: CASSLVQGAGEQYF. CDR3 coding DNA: TGTGCCAGCAGCTTGGTTCAGGGGGCGGGAGAGCAGTACTTC.

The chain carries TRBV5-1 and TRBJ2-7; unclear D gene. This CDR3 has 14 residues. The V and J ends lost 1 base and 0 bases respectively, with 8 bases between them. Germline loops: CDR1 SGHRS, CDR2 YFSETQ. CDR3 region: CASSLTDPSYEQYF. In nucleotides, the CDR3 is TGCGCCAGCAGCTTGACTGATCCCTCCTACGAGCAGTACTTC.

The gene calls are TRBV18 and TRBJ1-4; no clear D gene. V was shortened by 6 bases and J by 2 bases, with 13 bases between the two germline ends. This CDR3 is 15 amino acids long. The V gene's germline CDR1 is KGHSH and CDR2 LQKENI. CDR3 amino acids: CASSPRGNTNEKLFF. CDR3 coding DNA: TGTGCCAGCTCCCCTCGAGGGAACACTAATGAAAAACTGTTTTTT.

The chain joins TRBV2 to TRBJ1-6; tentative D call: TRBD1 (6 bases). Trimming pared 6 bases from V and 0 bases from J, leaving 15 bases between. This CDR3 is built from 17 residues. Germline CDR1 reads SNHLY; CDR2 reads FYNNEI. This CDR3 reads CASRGLGASSYNSPLHF. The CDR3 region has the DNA TGTGCCAGCAGGGGGTTGGGGGCCAGCTCCTATAATTCACCCCTCCACTTT.

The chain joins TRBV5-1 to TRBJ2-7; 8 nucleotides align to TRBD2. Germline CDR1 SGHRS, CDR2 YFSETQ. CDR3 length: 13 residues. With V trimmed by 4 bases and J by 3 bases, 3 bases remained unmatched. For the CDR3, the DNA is TGCGCCAGCAGCGAGCGGGGGAGCTACGAGCAGTACTTC. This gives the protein CASSERGSYEQYF.

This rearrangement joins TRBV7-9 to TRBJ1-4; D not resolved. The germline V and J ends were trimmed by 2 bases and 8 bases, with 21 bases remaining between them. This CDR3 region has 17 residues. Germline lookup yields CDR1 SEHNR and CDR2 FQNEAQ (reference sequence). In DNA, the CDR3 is TGTGCCAGCAGCTTAACACAAAGAGCGGCCCTAAGGGAAAAACTGTTTTTT. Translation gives CASSLTQRAALREKLFF.

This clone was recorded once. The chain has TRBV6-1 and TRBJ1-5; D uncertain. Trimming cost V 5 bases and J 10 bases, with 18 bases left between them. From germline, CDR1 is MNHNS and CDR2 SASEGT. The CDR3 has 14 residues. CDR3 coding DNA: TGTGCCAGCAGTTCCGACATCCTTAAAGGCCCCCAGCATTTT. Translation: CASSSDILKGPQHF.

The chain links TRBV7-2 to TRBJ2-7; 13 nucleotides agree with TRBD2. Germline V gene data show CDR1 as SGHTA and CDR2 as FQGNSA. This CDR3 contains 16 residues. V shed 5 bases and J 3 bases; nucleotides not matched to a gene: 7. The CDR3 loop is CASSPGLAGVDYEQYF. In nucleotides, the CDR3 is TGTGCCAGCAGCCCCGGACTAGCGGGGGTTGACTACGAGCAGTACTTC.

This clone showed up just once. CDR3 sequence (DNA): TGTGCCAGTAGTATCGGGGGACAGGGGCGGAACTATGGCTACACCTTC. This sequence encodes CASSIGGQGRNYGYTF. This sequence joins TRBV19 and TRBJ1-2; 10 nucleotides agree with TRBD1. The CDR3 consists of 16 residues. Germline V gene sequence: CDR1 LNHDA, CDR2 SQIVND (reference sequence). Unmatched junction bases numbered 6, after V lost 3 bases and J lost 2 bases.

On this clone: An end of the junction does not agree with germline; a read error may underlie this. The CDR3 DNA follows: TGCGCCAGCAGCGGGACACCTTTC. Its translation is CASSGTPF. The chain couples TRBV5-1 to TRBJ2-7, with a possible D match to TRBD1 (6 bases). The CDR3 has 8 amino acids. Per the germline V gene, CDR1 is SGHRS and CDR2 is YFSETQ.

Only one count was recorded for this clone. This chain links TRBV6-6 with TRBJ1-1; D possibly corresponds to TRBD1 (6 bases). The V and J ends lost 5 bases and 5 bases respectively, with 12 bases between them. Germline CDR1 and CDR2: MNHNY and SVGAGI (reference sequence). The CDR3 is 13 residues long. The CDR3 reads CASSRNRDTEAFF. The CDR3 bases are TGTGCCAGCAGTAGGAACAGGGATACTGAAGCTTTCTTT.

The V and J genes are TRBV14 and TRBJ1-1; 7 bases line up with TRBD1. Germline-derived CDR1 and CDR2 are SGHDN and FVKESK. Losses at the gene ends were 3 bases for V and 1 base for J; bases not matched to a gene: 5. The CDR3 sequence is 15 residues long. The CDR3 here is CASSHLQGPNTEAFF. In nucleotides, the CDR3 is TGTGCCAGCAGCCACTTACAGGGGCCGAACACTGAAGCTTTCTTT.

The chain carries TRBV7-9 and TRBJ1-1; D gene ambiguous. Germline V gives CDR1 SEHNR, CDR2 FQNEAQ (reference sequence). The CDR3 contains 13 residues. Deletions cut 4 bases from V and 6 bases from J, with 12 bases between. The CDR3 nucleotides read TGTGCCAGCAGCTCAGTCTACAGTGCTGAAGCTTTCTTT. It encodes CASSSVYSAEAFF.

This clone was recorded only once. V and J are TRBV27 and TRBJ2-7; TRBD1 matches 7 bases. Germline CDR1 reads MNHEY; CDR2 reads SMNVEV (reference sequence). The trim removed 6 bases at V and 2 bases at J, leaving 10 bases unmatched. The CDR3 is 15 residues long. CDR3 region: CASSTDRVPPYEQYF. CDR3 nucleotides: TGTGCCAGCAGCACTGACAGGGTACCCCCCTACGAGCAGTACTTC.

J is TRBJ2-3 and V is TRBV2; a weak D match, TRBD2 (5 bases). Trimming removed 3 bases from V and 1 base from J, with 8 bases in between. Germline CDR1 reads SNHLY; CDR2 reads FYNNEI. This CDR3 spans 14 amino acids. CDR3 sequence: CASSEASRTDTQYF. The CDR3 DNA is TGTGCCAGCAGTGAGGCTAGCCGCACAGATACGCAGTATTTT.

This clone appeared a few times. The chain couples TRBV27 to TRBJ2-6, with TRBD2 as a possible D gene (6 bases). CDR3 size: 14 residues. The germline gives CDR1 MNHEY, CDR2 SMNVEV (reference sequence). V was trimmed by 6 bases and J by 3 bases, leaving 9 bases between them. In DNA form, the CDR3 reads TGTGCCAGCAGGGGGGGATATGGGGCCAACGTCCTGACTTTC. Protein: CASRGGYGANVLTF.

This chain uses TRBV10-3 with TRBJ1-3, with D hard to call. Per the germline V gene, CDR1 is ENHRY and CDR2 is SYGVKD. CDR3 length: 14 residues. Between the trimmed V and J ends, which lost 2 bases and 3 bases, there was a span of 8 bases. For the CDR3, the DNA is TGTGCCATCAGTGAGCCCAGGAATGGAAACACCATATATTTT. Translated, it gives CAISEPRNGNTIYF.

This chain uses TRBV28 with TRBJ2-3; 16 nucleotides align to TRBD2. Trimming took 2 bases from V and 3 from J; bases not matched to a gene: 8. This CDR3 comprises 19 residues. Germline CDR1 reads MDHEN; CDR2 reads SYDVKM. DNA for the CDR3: TGTGCCAGCAGTTTAGCGGGACTAGCGGGAGGGAGGGAGACAGATACGCAGTATTTT. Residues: CASSLAGLAGGRETDTQYF.

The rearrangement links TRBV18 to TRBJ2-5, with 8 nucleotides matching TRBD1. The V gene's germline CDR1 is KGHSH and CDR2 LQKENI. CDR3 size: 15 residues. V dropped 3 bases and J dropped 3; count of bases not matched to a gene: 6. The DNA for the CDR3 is TGTGCCAGCTCACCTTGGACAGGGCAGGAAGAGACCCAGTACTTC. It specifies CASSPWTGQEETQYF.

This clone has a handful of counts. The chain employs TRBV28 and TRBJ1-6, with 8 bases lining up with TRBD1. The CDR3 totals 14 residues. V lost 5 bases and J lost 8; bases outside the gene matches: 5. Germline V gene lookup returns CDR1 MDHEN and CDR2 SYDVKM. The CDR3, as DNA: TGTGCCAGCAGTCCTACGGACAGGGATTCACCCCTCCACTTT. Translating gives CASSPTDRDSPLHF.

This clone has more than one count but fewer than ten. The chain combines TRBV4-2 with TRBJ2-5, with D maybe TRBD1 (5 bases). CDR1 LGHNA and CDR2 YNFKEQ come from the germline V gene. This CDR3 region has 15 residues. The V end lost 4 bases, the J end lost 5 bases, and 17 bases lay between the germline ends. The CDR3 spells CASSPEGAFTETQYF. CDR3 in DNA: TGTGCCAGCAGCCCGGAAGGGGCATTCACTGAGACCCAGTACTTC.